The clone carrying this T cell receptor beta chain was observed at least ten times. Its target is unknown. The germline CDR1 and CDR2 sequences are SGHAT and FQNNGV. Trimming pared 5 bases from V and 9 bases from J, leaving 11 bases between. The CDR3 has 12 amino acids. One entry per CDR3 protein, called by TCRdb with MiXCR from the 5' RACE reads. The repertoire has about 30,000 distinct CDR3 sequences, 8.4% of them found once; the top ten carry 36%. Time point denoted: sample taken at primary tumor resection. No cells were sorted before sequencing. The whole RNA sequenced was extracted from tumor, nontumor lung or frozen PBMC. The donors, approximately 66 patients with untreated early-stage non-small cell lung cancer, provided the samples. The data originate from a study of spatial heterogeneity in lung cancer. On the study more broadly: More beta-chain than alpha-chain sequences were consistently detected.

Whole-study findings and limits: Ubiquitous expanded tumor TCRs surfaced in blood more at resection than they did at follow-up.

The starting material was PBMCs, obtained at surgery. The chain combines TRBV11-2 with TRBJ2-1; D is ambiguous. This receptor was obtained from a female donor with early-stage non-small cell lung cancer. This CDR3 reads CASSRELGEQFF. The CDR3 DNA reads TGTGCCAGCAGCCGTGAGCTCGGTGAGCAGTTCTTC.